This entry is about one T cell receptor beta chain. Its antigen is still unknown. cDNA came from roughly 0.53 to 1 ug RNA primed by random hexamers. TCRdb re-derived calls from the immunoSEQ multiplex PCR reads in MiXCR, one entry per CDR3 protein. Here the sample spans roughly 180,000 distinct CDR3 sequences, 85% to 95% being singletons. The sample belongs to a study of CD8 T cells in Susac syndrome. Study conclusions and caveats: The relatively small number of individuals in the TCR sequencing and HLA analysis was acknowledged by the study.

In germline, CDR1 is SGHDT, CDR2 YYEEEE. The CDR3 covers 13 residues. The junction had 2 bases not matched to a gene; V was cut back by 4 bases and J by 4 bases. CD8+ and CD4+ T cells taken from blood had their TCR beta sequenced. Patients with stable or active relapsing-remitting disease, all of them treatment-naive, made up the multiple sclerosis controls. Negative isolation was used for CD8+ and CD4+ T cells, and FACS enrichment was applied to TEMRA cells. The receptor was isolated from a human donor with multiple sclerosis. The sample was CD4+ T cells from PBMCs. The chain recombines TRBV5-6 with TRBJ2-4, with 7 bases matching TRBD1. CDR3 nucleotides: TGTGCCAGCAGCCCGGGACAGAAAAACATTCAGTACTTC. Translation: CASSPGQKNIQYF.